This T cell receptor (beta chain) was recorded in a study of CD8+CD57+ T cells in acquired aplastic anemia (dated by TCRdb to between 2017 and 2018). General notes on the study: On average, sorted CD4+ and CD8+ cells yielded around 3.5 ug of extracted DNA, with a range of roughly 0.18 to 27.4 ug. A CD8+CD57+ expansion meant a frequency higher than the mean frequency seen in healthy subjects. General conclusions and limits of the study: Between patients and healthy controls, no significant difference in CD8+ Simpson's diversity was found (P=0.060). Fewer than 35 CD8+ CDR3 sequences were found to be shared between patients and controls, but these sequences appeared to be highly expressed in patients and within the immunodominant clones of the patients.

Patients chosen for sequencing had shown expansion of CD8+CD57+ cells by flow cytometry. Every patient had severe acquired aplastic anemia, diagnosed using the International Study of Aplastic Anemia and Agranulocytosis and Camitta criteria. Patients had received no therapy at the time of blood sampling. The study deep-sequenced TCR repertoires of sorted CD4+ and CD8+ blood T cells from severe aplastic anemia patients and healthy subjects. In the USA, patient enrollment took place under clinicaltrials.gov protocols 00001620, 01623167, 00001397, 00071045, 00081523 and 00961064. Ficoll-Paque density gradient centrifugation was used to isolate peripheral blood mononuclear cells. Before DNA extraction, CD4+ and CD8+ T cells were sorted by FACS or by magnetic beads. Genomic DNA was used as template for profiling of TCR beta VDJ combinations and CDR3 sequences. TCR repertoire sequencing was run on an Illumina HiSeq 2000. Turning to the authors' computational methods: TRBV/TRBJ rearrangement plots, CDR3 size and DJ length profiles, and Simpson's diversity index were used to evaluate the repertoires. The immunodominant clone was defined as the most abundant DNA sequence in deep sequencing data. CDR3 amino acid sequences were checked for sharing across subjects and were also compared against the VDJdb database and published repertoires. TCRdb redid the processing of the public reads, applying fastp at Q25 and MiXCR, and retained in-frame beta chains. Entries are consolidated by CDR3 protein sequence, retaining the most common genes and DNA. Here the V and J calls rest on TCRdb's processing, not on the authors' analysis. This sample gives 120,000 or so distinct CDR3 sequences in total; approximately 41% of them show up just once. Over 2% of the sample rests with the top ten.

This clonotype has a count of ten or more. No cognate antigen has been identified for it. Per-base qualities were not stored, and no clone one base away is much larger. V gives up 2 bases and J gives up 7 bases, and the segment between their germline ends measures 11 bases. The CDR3 holds 13 amino acids from the cysteine to the phenylalanine. Only CDR3 DNA is held: 39 bases, read in frame from base 1. The germline V gene sets CDR1 to SNHLY and CDR2 to FYNNEI. The sequenced material came from sorted CD4+, CD8+, or CD8+CD57+ T cells (not recorded which) from PBMCs. Recombination linked TRBV2 to TRBJ1-2; 6 matching bases give a weak D call of TRBD1. The receptor's source is a human donor with aplastic anemia. The nucleotide sequence is TGTGCCAGCAGTGAAAACAGGGTTGGTGGCTACACCTTC. This sequence encodes CASSENRVGGYTF.